This section outlines one T cell receptor beta chain sequence together with its context. The clone's antigen remains unknown. It has no much larger one-base neighbor in the sample; base qualities were not kept. Trimming at the junction amounts to 0 bases on V and 4 bases on J, and the germline ends lie 9 bases apart. Measured from the cysteine to the phenylalanine, the CDR3 is 15 residues long. Here the CDR3 DNA is all that survives: 45 bases in frame from base 1. The germline V gene supplies CDR1 SGHTA and CDR2 FQGNSA. Participants in the prospective study were aged roughly 18 to 89 years, lived in over 20 United States geographic areas, and enrolled through a virtual design. In the prospective study, participants were assigned to cohorts based on the clinical history participants reported in a screening survey and a study questionnaire. Recovered participants in ImmuneRACE Cohort 3 were defined as having two consecutive negative NP/OP PCR tests, clearance from a healthcare professional, or resolution of symptoms. In the prospective study, mobile phlebotomists collected whole blood, serum and a nasopharyngeal or oropharyngeal swab from each participant. Prospective study participants could optionally give additional blood draws and questionnaires over a 2-month period. Prospective study blood samples were shipped either frozen or at room temperature before DNA extraction.

The immunoSEQ Assay, a bias-controlled multiplex PCR, was used to amplify TCRbeta CDR3 regions from genomic DNA. The authors processed their data as follows. The number of nucleated cells in each sample was estimated from the amplification of reference gene primers within the assay. To quantify the absolute abundance of each unique TCRbeta CDR3 rearrangement, sequence reads were collapsed and filtered. For each sample, productive Simpson clonality was calculated as the square root of Simpson's diversity index over productive rearrangements. This is the immuneACCESS table as TCRdb keeps it, with only in-frame sequences that have V and J called. A part of the clones is gone; compared with another copy, unresolved V genes explain less than half, and the rest is unexplained. V and J calls and clone size follow that table, whereas D and trimming were derived from the DNA. The sample table lists a few hundred thousand clones, 85% to 90% of them with a count of one. The top ten constitute more than 0.8% of the sample.

The data belong to a study of blood T cell repertoires in COVID-19 (dated by TCRdb to 2018 to 2020). Background for the entire study: The collaborator samples originated in the United States, Italy and Spain and spanned the acute and convalescent phases of COVID-19. The prospective study material was composed of cDNA or gDNA derived from T cells, B-cell-depleted T cells, or PBMCs. Deeply sampled blood TCRbeta repertoires from subjects exposed to, actively infected with, or recovered from COVID-19 were included in the dataset. The repertoires were released in a freely available public database meant as a resource for research on the immune response to SARS-CoV-2. Samples came from the ongoing ImmuneRACE study (first 160 participants) plus 1,254 subjects from 6 global collaborators. Nearly every sample came with metadata listing a de-identified subject ID, COVID-19 status, age in years and sex. Where available, HLA class I and class II types were taken from metadata supplied by the sample provider and were not determined by assay-based typing.

Paper-wide results and their limitations: The amount of clinical and demographic metadata varied by source and participant and was provided uncurated.

The source of this sequence is a man aged 18-30 years who had recovered from COVID-19. Material: PBMCs or T cells enriched from blood (not recorded which). This receptor chain uses TRBV7-2 and TRBJ2-2, with TRBD1 perhaps the D gene, on 6 matching bases. Here the CDR3 is given as CASSLAAGVTGELFF. The base sequence is TGTGCCAGCAGCTTAGCGGCAGGGGTCACCGGGGAGCTGTTTTTT. With the rest looked up from the reference TRBV7-2 and TRBJ2-2 genes rather than sequenced, the full variable domain is GAGVSQSPSNKVTEKGKDVELRCDPISGHTALYWYRQSLGQGLEFLIYFQGNSAPDKSGLPSDRFSAERTGGSVSTLTIQRTQQEDSAVYLCASSLAAGVTGELFFGEGSRLTVL.